Below, 22 T cell receptor beta chains from the same sample are listed, as sequenced in a study of blood T cell repertoires in COVID-19. The protocol was immunoSEQ multiplex PCR, while the TCRdb copy is restricted to in-frame clones and leaves out a portion. The sample lists 240,000 or so clones; around 87% were seen once. Sequenced sample: peripheral blood. Source of these receptors: a woman aged 70 to 79 with active or convalescent COVID-19.

This rearrangement joins TRBV5-8 to TRBJ2-2; possible D gene TRBD2, 6 bases. Trimming stripped 7 bases from V and 2 bases from J, with 15 bases between. Germline CDR1 SGHTS, CDR2 YDEGEE. The CDR3 is made up of 15 amino acids. CDR3 loop: CASRLGTRNTGELFF. The CDR3 region has the DNA TGTGCCAGCCGGCTCGGGACTCGAAACACCGGGGAGCTGTTTTTT.

The chain is built from TRBV19 and TRBJ1-1; D is ambiguous. In germline, CDR1 is LNHDA, CDR2 SQIVND (reference sequence). CDR3 length: 12 residues. V was pared by 8 bases and J by 10 bases, with 17 bases between. The CDR3 region has the DNA TGTGCCAGTGATGATCCGGGTCGGGGAGCTTTCTTT. As protein: CASDDPGRGAFF.

This clone was counted between two and nine times. This chain uses TRBV2 with TRBJ1-6; D is ambiguous. The length of the CDR3 is 15 residues. CDR1 and CDR2 (germline): SNHLY, FYNNEI. V shed 2 bases and J shed 7 bases, with 12 bases lying between them. CDR3 sequence (DNA): TGTGCCAGCAGTGAAATTAGTACAGCCAATTCACCCCTCCACTTT. It specifies CASSEISTANSPLHF. Using reference TRBV2 and TRBJ1-6 for the parts outside the CDR3, the full variable domain is EPEVTQTPSHQVTQMGQEVILRCVPISNHLYFYWYRQILGQKVEFLVSFYNNEISEKSEIFDDQFSVERPDGSNFTLKIRSTKLEDSAMYFCASSEISTANSPLHFGNGTRLTVT.

This rearrangement joins TRBV29-1 to TRBJ2-7, with D unclear. V lost 4 bases, J lost 5 bases, and 15 bases lay in between. This CDR3 spans 13 amino acids. CDR1 and CDR2 (germline): SQVTM, ANQGSEA. In DNA, the CDR3 is TGCAGCGTTGTGTCCCGCGCGTTGCACGAGCAGTACTTC. It translates to CSVVSRALHEQYF.

The chain recombines TRBV6-5 with TRBJ1-1, with a possible D match to TRBD1 (6 bases). This CDR3 spans 14 amino acids. The germline V gene has CDR1 MNHEY and CDR2 SVGAGI. Trimming left V 10 bases short and J 1 base short, with 16 bases between. CDR3 DNA sequence: TGTGCCACCAGCCTGGGACATACGAACACTGAAGCTTTCTTT. Amino acid sequence: CATSLGHTNTEAFF.

This rearrangement joins TRBV5-1 to TRBJ1-1; D is perhaps TRBD1 (6 bases). In germline, CDR1 is SGHRS, CDR2 YFSETQ. The CDR3 consists of 13 residues. V lost 5 bases to trimming and J lost 1 base, with 9 bases between them. The CDR3 here is CASRSQGNTEAFF. The CDR3 coding sequence is TGCGCCAGCAGATCACAGGGGAACACTGAAGCTTTCTTT.

As to this clone: The identical CDR3 is also encoded by other nucleotide sequences in the sample. The V call is TRBV7-3, the J call TRBJ2-2; 9 bases fit TRBD1. Looked up from germline, CDR1 is SGHTA and CDR2 is FQGTGA. The trim removed 3 bases at V and 5 bases at J, leaving 10 bases unmatched. The CDR3 is 17 amino acids. The CDR3 reads CASSFSGTGSWTGELFF. The CDR3 DNA reads TGTGCCAGCAGCTTTTCCGGGACAGGGTCATGGACCGGGGAGCTGTTTTTT.

In this sample, this clone turned up a few times. The chain has TRBV12-3 or TRBV12-4 and TRBJ1-5; D is ambiguous. The CDR3 totals 11 residues. V gave up 4 bases and J gave up 7 bases, with 5 bases separating them. CDR3 sequence reads: CASSSEQPQHF. The CDR3 DNA follows: TGTGCCAGCAGTTCTGAGCAGCCCCAGCATTTT.

The V and J genes are TRBV4-3 and TRBJ1-2, with a possible D match to TRBD1 (5 bases). This CDR3 is 15 amino acids long. Germline lookup yields CDR1 LGHNA and CDR2 YSLEER. Trimming took 0 bases from V and 6 from J, leaving 14 bases between them. CDR3 in amino acids: CASSQEGSGLDGYTF. In DNA form, the CDR3 reads TGCGCCAGCAGCCAAGAGGGTTCAGGGTTAGATGGCTACACCTTC.

This sequence joins TRBV24-1 and TRBJ2-3, with 9 bases fitting TRBD2. Germline loops: CDR1 KGHDR, CDR2 SFDVKD. Trimming removed 6 bases from V and 0 bases from J; junction bases left unmatched: 6. The CDR3 spans 16 residues. DNA for the CDR3: TGTGCCACCAGTCCCCAGACTAGCGGAAGCACAGATACGCAGTATTTT. The encoded protein is CATSPQTSGSTDTQYF.

The rearrangement links TRBV7-9 to TRBJ1-2; possible D gene TRBD1, 5 bases. Germline CDR1 and CDR2: SEHNR and FQNEAQ (reference sequence). The CDR3 has 15 amino acids. Trimming removed 3 bases from V and 7 bases from J, with 18 bases in between. The CDR3 sequence: CASSLNLGRDFGYTF. The CDR3 bases are TGTGCCAGCAGCTTGAATCTAGGACGGGACTTTGGCTACACCTTC.

CDR3 in DNA: TGTGCCAGCACCTTGGCGGGGAGCTCCTACAATGAGCAGTTCTTC. Its protein product is CASTLAGSSYNEQFF. The genes are TRBV28 and TRBJ2-1; D perhaps matches TRBD2 (6 bases). In germline, CDR1 is MDHEN, CDR2 SYDVKM. Trimming took off 7 bases at V and 0 bases at J, with 13 bases between the two ends. This CDR3 spans 15 amino acids.

In nucleotides, the CDR3 is TGTGCCACCAGTGATTTGAACAGAGACAATGAGCAGTTCTTC. This encodes CATSDLNRDNEQFF. The chain is built from TRBV24-1 and TRBJ2-1; no clear D gene. This CDR3 contains 14 residues. CDR1 KGHDR and CDR2 SFDVKD come from the germline V gene. V gave up 0 bases and J gave up 5 bases, with 7 bases separating them.

The chain recombines TRBV21-1 with TRBJ1-3; the table's D call, TRBD1, was not checked against the DNA. TRBV21-1 counts as a pseudogene. The CDR3 runs 16 residues. The CDR3 region has the DNA TGTGCCAGCAAGGGGAGGGAGACAGGGGCCGGAAACACCATATATTTT. Residues: CASKGRETGAGNTIYF.

The rearrangement joins TRBV27 to TRBJ2-1; no clear D. V shed 3 bases and J shed 4 bases, with 7 bases lying between them. The CDR3 contains 13 residues. CDR1 is MNHEY, CDR2 SMNVEV, per germline (reference sequence). The CDR3: CASSFQVYNEQFF. The DNA for the CDR3 is TGTGCCAGCAGTTTTCAGGTATACAATGAGCAGTTCTTC.

This clone was counted once. This rearrangement joins TRBV7-9 to TRBJ1-3; D is undetermined. The CDR3 contains 14 residues. V was pared by 1 base and J by 2 bases, with 6 bases between. The germline V gene encodes CDR1 SEHNR and CDR2 FQNEAQ (reference sequence). The DNA for the CDR3 is TGTGCCAGCAGCTTAGACGCAGCTGGAAACACCATATATTTT. Translating it yields CASSLDAAGNTIYF.

This sequence joins TRBV9 and TRBJ2-5, with 7 bases that match TRBD2. The V segment lost 4 bases and the J segment 3 bases; nucleotides outside the gene matches: 12. The CDR3 loop spans 16 amino acids. Germline loops: CDR1 SGDLS, CDR2 YYNGEE. CDR3 nucleotides: TGTGCCAGCAGCCCCCGCTTGGGGGGGTACGAAGAGACCCAGTACTTC. Translation: CASSPRLGGYEETQYF. Using reference TRBV9 and TRBJ2-5 for the parts outside the CDR3, the full variable domain is DSGVTQTPKHLITATGQRVTLRCSPRSGDLSVYWYQQSLDQGLQFLIQYYNGEERAKGNILERFSAQQFPDLHSELNLSSLELGDSALYFCASSPRLGGYEETQYFGPGTRLLVL.

The chain couples TRBV7-2 to TRBJ2-3; TRBD2 agrees at 11 bases. CDR1 is SGHTA and CDR2 is FQGNSA in the germline V gene. This CDR3 spans 16 amino acids. The junction had 8 bases not matched to a gene; V was cut back by 6 bases and J by 3 bases. CDR3 nucleotides: TGTGCCAGCAGACCTGCCCTAGCGGGGGGAACAGATACGCAGTATTTT. Its translation is CASRPALAGGTDTQYF.

This sequence joins TRBV7-9 and TRBJ2-7; D unclear. Trimming left V 5 bases short and J 2 bases short, with 13 bases between. CDR3 length: 14 amino acids. Germline V lookup: CDR1 SEHNR, CDR2 FQNEAQ (reference sequence). CDR3 loop: CASSLGPTAYEQYF. CDR3 coding DNA: TGTGCCAGCAGCCTGGGCCCTACGGCCTACGAGCAGTACTTC.

This chain links TRBV7-8 with TRBJ2-1; TRBD2 agrees at 9 bases. The CDR3 loop spans 15 amino acids. From germline, CDR1 is SGHVS and CDR2 FQNEAQ. V shed 7 bases, J shed 5 bases, and the junction held 9 bases outside the gene matches. Here the CDR3 DNA reads TGTGCCAGCACCCGCTTAGCGGGGGAGAACAATGAGCAGTTCTTC. This translates into CASTRLAGENNEQFF.

The CDR3 bases are TGTGCCAGCAGTCTAACCTACACTGAAGCTTTCTTT. As protein: CASSLTYTEAFF. V and J are TRBV28 and TRBJ1-1; the D is unclear. Trimming took 5 bases from V and 3 from J, leaving 7 bases between them. Germline loops: CDR1 MDHEN, CDR2 SYDVKM. The CDR3 is 12 amino acids.

This clone was counted between two and nine times. The rearrangement uses TRBV5-1 and TRBJ2-3; no clear D. This CDR3 contains 13 residues. CDR1 and CDR2 (germline): SGHRS, YFSETQ. V shed 5 bases and J shed 0 bases, with 7 bases lying between them. CDR3 amino acids: CASRITSTDTQYF. In DNA, the CDR3 is TGCGCCAGCAGGATTACTAGCACAGATACGCAGTATTTT.